This T cell receptor beta chain comes out of a study of cytomegalovirus exposure and HLA in healthy donors (dated by TCRdb to 2017 to 2019). Broadly, across the study: The 500 to 800 repertoires of the first cohort and the roughly 110 validation repertoires were produced on the same platform, according to a later analysis. The study aimed to test whether signatures of past pathogen exposure could be identified by cataloging public T cell receptors. In addition to the first cohort of 666 subjects, a separate validation cohort of under 150 different subjects was used. To predict cytomegalovirus infection status, the study combined high-throughput TCR immunosequencing, statistical association of individual TCRs with disease status, and machine learning. The full study reports these points: Most TCR sequences were observed very rarely across donors, whereas some public TCRs were present in many individuals. In both the original and validation cohorts, the classifier was reported to diagnose cytomegalovirus status with high specificity and sensitivity. Subsequent analysis determined that TCRs grouped into clusters in the first cohort also showed a tendency toward co-occurrence across the roughly 130 validation repertoires, and about 93% of cluster scores exceeded 0. The validation cohort had no HLA typing available for a later analysis, so co-occurrence within that cohort was assessed over all 110 or so repertoires. The study listed around 160 TCR beta chains as associated with cytomegalovirus. In vitro tests confirmed that a few of the cytomegalovirus-associated TCR beta chains recognize cytomegalovirus antigens. According to the authors, the approach could potentially be generalized to other disease states and immunological phenotypes.

The junction carries 12 bases between V and J, which are trimmed by 3 bases and 12 bases respectively. CDR1 and CDR2 are read off the germline V gene (reference sequence) as LNHDA and SQIVND. The CDR3, cysteine through phenylalanine, is 12 amino acids long. CDR3 DNA only is kept here, 36 bases in frame from base 1. About this clone itself: No antigen is known for it. No much larger clone exists at a distance of one base, and base qualities are not known.

Library preparation employed the immunoSEQ multiplex PCR assay. The authors' pipeline ran thus. To diagnose cytomegalovirus status from the catalog of TCR beta chain sequences, a statistical classification framework was built. This is the immuneACCESS table as TCRdb keeps it, with only in-frame sequences that have V and J called. A part of the clones is gone; compared with another copy, unresolved V genes explain less than half, and the rest is unexplained. The V and J calls and clone size were taken over from that table, and D and trimming were inferred from the DNA. The sample records 150,000 to 200,000 clones, about 90% of which are singletons. The top ten constitute approximately 2.9% of the sample. Separate from the roughly 650-subject first cohort, the validation cohort of 95 to 150 subjects was the group to which the donors belonged.

The chain joins TRBV19 to TRBJ1-5; the D gene cannot be resolved reliably. The sample comprised PBMCs. The TCR sequence derives from a woman between 18 and 29 years old in good health and CMV-seropositive. Here the CDR3 is given as CASSISTEFQHF. The DNA sequence reads TGTGCCAGTAGTATTTCCACCGAGTTCCAGCATTTT.